The 18 T cell receptor beta chains in this list originate from one sample, sequenced in a study of T cells in Graves' hyperthyroidism and ophthalmopathy. Amplification of TCR beta CDR3 regions used RNA as the template. TCR CDR3 regions were first amplified by RT-PCR with HTBI primers. TCRdb re-analysed the multiplex PCR reads in MiXCR, keeping a single row per CDR3 protein. The repertoire holds around 500,000 distinct CDR3 sequences, around 15% seen once, with 14% in the top ten. Source material: blood. The source of these receptors is a woman aged 40 to 55 with Graves' hyperthyroidism.

This clonotype has just a few counts. This chain links TRBV4-1 with TRBJ2-7; 7 bases agree with TRBD1. Germline lookup yields CDR1 MGHRA and CDR2 YSYEKL. This CDR3 is built from 15 residues. J gave up 3 bases and V 3 bases, and 8 bases lay outside the gene matches. The CDR3 is CASSQGTDPFYEQYF. CDR3 in DNA: TGCGCCAGCAGCCAGGGGACAGATCCATTCTACGAGCAGTACTTC.

The chain is built from TRBV24-1 and TRBJ1-5; unclear D gene. The CDR3 runs to 15 residues. Germline CDR1 reads KGHDR; CDR2 reads SFDVKD. V lost 4 bases, J lost 2 bases, and 11 bases lay in between. CDR3 residues: CATSDPRTGNQPQHF. The CDR3 DNA sequence: TGTGCCACCAGTGACCCTAGGACGGGCAATCAGCCCCAGCATTTT.

This clonotype has a count of ten or more. The chain employs TRBV5-1 and TRBJ2-7, with 9 bases that match TRBD1. The CDR3 has 16 amino acids. The germline CDR1 and CDR2 sequences are SGHRS and YFSETQ. Trimming cost V 0 bases and J 2 bases; bases outside gene matches: 6. The CDR3 sequence: CASSLEGTGRTYEQYF. CDR3 nucleotide sequence: TGCGCCAGCAGCTTGGAGGGGACAGGGAGGACCTACGAGCAGTACTTC.

In its sample, this clonotype was seen a few times. The rearrangement links TRBV10-3 to TRBJ2-7; TRBD1 aligns across 7 bases. Trimming cost V 11 bases and J 0 bases; bases outside gene matches: 10. In germline, CDR1 is ENHRY, CDR2 SYGVKD. The CDR3 contains 14 residues. In nucleotides, the CDR3 is TGTGCCGCCACAGGGGCTACTAACTCCTACGAGCAGTACTTC. This codes for CAATGATNSYEQYF.

V gene TRBV6-1 combines with J gene TRBJ2-1; 9 nucleotides line up with TRBD2. This CDR3 contains 14 residues. The J segment lost 7 bases and the V segment lost 10 bases, leaving 11 bases of the junction unmatched. Germline V gene lookup returns CDR1 MNHNS and CDR2 SASEGT. CDR3 sequence (DNA): TGTGCCACGCGAGTTAGCGGGGGAAGAAATGAGCAGTTCTTC. Protein sequence: CATRVSGGRNEQFF.

This clonotype was picked up many times. In DNA form, the CDR3 reads TGTGCCAGCAGTGAGACTAGCAGGAGCTACGAGCAGTACTTC. Residues: CASSETSRSYEQYF. The V and J genes are TRBV28 and TRBJ2-7; TRBD2 aligns across 7 bases. CDR1 MDHEN and CDR2 SYDVKM come from the germline V gene. The CDR3 consists of 14 residues. With V trimmed by 5 bases and J by 3 bases, 7 bases remained unmatched.

This clonotype was counted ten times or more. The V gene is TRBV28, the J gene TRBJ1-5; the D gene is possibly TRBD1 (6 bases). Germline CDR1 reads MDHEN; CDR2 reads SYDVKM. The CDR3 covers 16 residues. V lost 6 bases and J 9 bases, leaving 24 bases between the germline ends. CDR3 sequence: CASRPRQDLSNGPQHF. In nucleotides, the CDR3 is TGTGCCAGCAGACCAAGACAGGACCTTAGCAACGGGCCCCAGCATTTT.

This clonotype showed up many times. The rearrangement uses TRBV12-3 or TRBV12-4 and TRBJ2-1; 8 nucleotides agree with TRBD2. The length of the CDR3 is 13 residues. V lost 5 bases and J lost 12; bases outside the gene matches: 9. For the CDR3, the DNA is TGTGCCAGCAGTGGACTGGAGCGGGAGTTGCAGTTCTTC. Translation gives CASSGLERELQFF.

The chain carries TRBV5-1 and TRBJ1-2; the match to TRBD1 covers 8 bases. V gave up 2 bases and J gave up 6 bases; unmatched junction bases: 6. Germline-derived CDR1 and CDR2 are SGHRS and YFSETQ. The CDR3 runs 14 residues. The CDR3 DNA follows: TGCGCCAGCAGCTTACCGGGACAGGTCCATGGCTACACCTTC. This encodes CASSLPGQVHGYTF.

This clonotype was counted at least ten times. The V and J genes are TRBV6-1 and TRBJ2-5; D remains unclear. Germline V gene lookup returns CDR1 MNHNS and CDR2 SASEGT. CDR3 length: 14 residues. The germline V and J ends were trimmed by 6 bases and 4 bases, with 15 bases remaining between them. The CDR3 here is CASSEPRLGETQYF. The CDR3 region has the DNA TGTGCCAGCAGCGAACCTAGACTGGGAGAGACCCAGTACTTC.

This clonotype turned up a few times. The CDR3 nucleotides are TGTGCCAGCAGCCCCCTTAGCGGGAGGGCCGGAGATACGCAGTATTTT. Amino acids: CASSPLSGRAGDTQYF. The rearrangement joins TRBV3-1 to TRBJ2-3; 11 nucleotides line up with TRBD2. Germline V gene data show CDR1 as LGHDT and CDR2 as YNNKEL (reference sequence). V shed 4 bases and J 5 bases; nucleotides not matched to a gene: 8. The CDR3 has 16 amino acids.

There are a few counts of this clonotype. The chain couples TRBV7-2 to TRBJ2-3; 9 bases agree with TRBD2. Per the germline V gene, CDR1 is SGHTA and CDR2 is FQGNSA. V was clipped by 3 bases and J by 6 bases; unmatched bases: 7. The CDR3 has 15 amino acids. The CDR3 DNA sequence: TGTGCCAGCAGCTTGTCGCTAGCGGGAAGGGATACGCAGTATTTT. It yields the protein CASSLSLAGRDTQYF.

In this sample, this clonotype turned up many times. V is TRBV30 and J is TRBJ1-1, with D possibly matching TRBD1 (6 bases). The CDR3 sequence is 15 residues long. Trimming removed 3 bases from V and 4 bases from J, with 18 bases in between. Germline V gives CDR1 GTSNPN, CDR2 SVGIG (reference sequence). The CDR3 is CAWRLSPGALTEAFF. CDR3 nucleotide sequence: TGTGCCTGGAGATTAAGCCCAGGGGCACTCACTGAAGCTTTCTTT.

Ten or more counts support this clonotype. The chain is built from TRBV5-1 and TRBJ1-1; D ambiguous. V lost 2 bases and J 7 bases, leaving 21 bases between the germline ends. The V gene's germline CDR1 is SGHRS and CDR2 YFSETQ. This CDR3 is built from 16 residues. The CDR3 nucleotides are TGCGCCAGCAGCTTAGAGCAGGTCACCCGAACGGGTGAAGCTTTCTTT. Amino acid sequence: CASSLEQVTRTGEAFF.

The gene calls are TRBV14 and TRBJ2-5; D perhaps matches TRBD1 (6 bases). The V gene lost 4 bases and the J gene lost 2 bases, with 14 bases spanning the gap. CDR1 SGHDN and CDR2 FVKESK come from the germline V gene. The CDR3 sequence is 15 residues long. CDR3 sequence: CASSPWTDRQETQYF. As DNA, the CDR3 is TGTGCCAGCAGCCCCTGGACAGACCGACAAGAGACCCAGTACTTC.

In this sample, this clonotype turned up a few times. J is TRBJ2-1 and V is TRBV5-5, with D unresolved. V dropped 4 bases and J dropped 8 bases, with 16 bases sitting between them. Per germline, CDR1 SGHKS and CDR2 YYEKEE (reference sequence). The CDR3 runs to 14 residues. CDR3: CASSKLGFLDEQFF. DNA for the CDR3: TGTGCCAGCAGCAAACTGGGGTTCTTGGATGAGCAGTTCTTC.

Turning to this clonotype: The junction departs from the called germline gene at one end, perhaps through a read error. The CDR3 DNA is TGTGCCAGCAGTTTAGGGACTTTCCCGAACACCGGGGAGCTGTTTTTT. It specifies CASSLGTFPNTGELFF. The V gene is TRBV11-3, the J gene TRBJ2-2; possibly TRBD2 for D (6 bases). The CDR3 contains 16 residues. Germline CDR1 is SGHNT and CDR2 is YENEEA.

The table lists this clonotype with many counts. This rearrangement joins TRBV5-1 to TRBJ2-1, with 7 nucleotides matching TRBD2. Trimming cost V 4 bases and J 6 bases; bases outside gene matches: 16. The CDR3 extends over 17 amino acids. The germline V gene encodes CDR1 SGHRS and CDR2 YFSETQ. CDR3 coding DNA: TGCGCCAGCAGCGGACCCGCTAGCGGAGCACGGGGCAATGAGCAGTTCTTC. This translates into CASSGPASGARGNEQFF.